Below, 29 T cell receptor beta chains from the same sample are listed, as sequenced in a study of T cell responses to AZD1222 COVID-19 vaccine. Repertoires were generated with immunoSEQ multiplex PCR, while TCRdb's copy carries only in-frame clones and drops some. This sample has about 120,000 clones, with 90% to 95% found just once. The specimen was peripheral blood, collected on day 0 of AZD1222 vaccination. These receptors originate from an adult in good health.

The gene calls are TRBV5-4 and TRBJ2-3; 12 bases align to TRBD2. The V gene end was trimmed by 2 bases and the J gene end by 1 base; junction bases not matched to a gene: 8. The CDR3 extends over 18 amino acids. CDR1 and CDR2 from the germline V gene are SGHNT and YYREEE (reference sequence). For the CDR3, the DNA is TGTGCCAGCAGCTTTCGTGCTAGCGGGGGGGCCCGCACAGATACGCAGTATTTT. Its translation is CASSFRASGGARTDTQYF.

This clone was recorded once. The V call is TRBV7-2, the J call TRBJ2-3; no definite D call. The CDR3 covers 15 residues. The V gene's germline CDR1 is SGHTA and CDR2 FQGNSA. Between the trimmed V and J ends, which lost 2 bases and 0 bases, there was a span of 9 bases. CDR3 residues: CASSLFSSSTDTQYF. DNA of the CDR3: TGTGCCAGCAGCTTATTCAGTTCTAGCACAGATACGCAGTATTTT.

The chain joins TRBV7-9 to TRBJ2-2, with D perhaps matching TRBD1 or TRBD2 (5 bases each). V was cut by 1 base and J by 0 bases, with 9 bases left in between. Per the germline V gene, CDR1 is SEHNR and CDR2 is FQNEAQ (reference sequence). The CDR3 is 16 residues long. In DNA form, the CDR3 reads TGTGCCAGCAGCTTAGGGGGGACCGCGAACACCGGGGAGCTGTTTTTT. It yields the protein CASSLGGTANTGELFF.

This clone was picked up one time. V gene TRBV20-1 combines with J gene TRBJ1-6; no firm D call. With 3 bases removed from V and 7 bases from J, the gap between germline ends came to 22 bases. The germline gives CDR1 DFQATT, CDR2 SNEGSKA (reference sequence). The CDR3 totals 17 residues. The CDR3 coding sequence is TGCAGTGCTAGTTATTCGGCGGCACGGCCTGGCAATTCACCCCTCCACTTT. This encodes CSASYSAARPGNSPLHF.

The rearrangement links TRBV7-8 to TRBJ1-1; D uncertain. The CDR3 sequence is 14 residues long. Germline loops: CDR1 SGHVS, CDR2 FQNEAQ. V was pared by 4 bases and J by 5 bases, with 14 bases between. The CDR3 DNA reads as TGTGCCAGCAGCTACGTCGGGTGGGATACTGAAGCTTTCTTT. The encoded protein is CASSYVGWDTEAFF.

J is TRBJ2-2 and V is TRBV6-5; 9 bases are shared with TRBD1. The CDR3 has 15 residues. The V segment lost 6 bases and the J segment 4 bases; nucleotides outside the gene matches: 6. Germline V CDR1 and CDR2: MNHEY, SVGAGI. The CDR3 coding sequence is TGTGCCAGCAGCCACGGACAGGGGAGCACCGGGGAGCTGTTTTTT. It specifies CASSHGQGSTGELFF.

The genes are TRBV9 and TRBJ1-2; D not resolved. Germline V gives CDR1 SGDLS, CDR2 YYNGEE. V was clipped by 0 bases and J by 4 bases, with 7 bases between them. CDR3 size: 13 residues. The CDR3 DNA is TGTGCCAGCAGCGTAGCGACGGCCTATGGCTACACCTTC. As protein: CASSVATAYGYTF.

This clone was seen a handful of times. The chain carries TRBV7-9 and TRBJ2-5; possible D gene TRBD1, 6 bases. Per germline, CDR1 SEHNR and CDR2 FQNEAQ (reference sequence). The V end lost 3 bases, the J end lost 2 bases, and 13 bases lay between the germline ends. CDR3 length: 15 residues. The CDR3 region has the DNA TGTGCCAGCAGCTTTAACAGGGTGTTACAAGAGACCCAGTACTTC. This translates into CASSFNRVLQETQYF.

The chain is built from TRBV28 and TRBJ2-7; a possible D gene is TRBD2 (6 bases). Germline lookup yields CDR1 MDHEN and CDR2 SYDVKM. Trimming stripped 7 bases from V and 9 bases from J, with 19 bases between. This CDR3 is 13 amino acids long. DNA for the CDR3: TGTGCCAGCACCCGAGGAGGGTCCGCCGGGCAGTACTTC. Amino acid sequence: CASTRGGSAGQYF.

V usage is TRBV3-1 (or the pseudogene TRBV3-2) and J usage is TRBJ2-7; tentative D call: TRBD1 (6 bases). Between the trimmed V and J ends, which lost 0 bases and 3 bases, there was a span of 12 bases. Germline assignment: CDR1 LGHDT and CDR2 YNNKEL (reference sequence). The CDR3 contains 15 residues. The CDR3 bases are TGTGCCAGCAGCCAAGATCCGTACAGGGTCTACGAGCAGTACTTC. Its protein is CASSQDPYRVYEQYF.

V and J are TRBV7-2 and TRBJ2-7; the match to TRBD2 covers 14 bases. The CDR3 length is 17 residues. Germline loops: CDR1 SGHTA, CDR2 FQGNSA. Trimming at V came to 2 bases and at J to 6 bases, leaving 9 bases not matched to a gene. CDR3 coding DNA: TGTGCCAGCAGCTTAAAATTGACTAGCGGGGGGGCATCCGAGCAGTACTTC. Amino acids: CASSLKLTSGGASEQYF.

The chain joins TRBV7-9 to TRBJ2-7; 7 bases agree with TRBD1. Losses at the gene ends were 5 bases for V and 2 bases for J; bases not matched to a gene: 6. Germline loops: CDR1 SEHNR, CDR2 FQNEAQ (reference sequence). This CDR3 comprises 14 residues. CDR3 loop: CASSDRAETYEQYF. CDR3 DNA sequence: TGTGCCAGCAGCGACAGGGCTGAAACCTACGAGCAGTACTTC.

The rearrangement links TRBV29-1 to TRBJ2-1, with D possibly matching TRBD2 (5 bases). In germline, CDR1 is SQVTM, CDR2 ANQGSEA. The CDR3 loop spans 13 amino acids. V gave up 7 bases and J gave up 7 bases, with 17 bases separating them. Here the CDR3 DNA reads TGCAGCGGAGGGCGGGCCCCGGAAAATGAGCAGTTCTTC. This encodes CSGGRAPENEQFF.

This clone was seen a handful of times. The chain combines TRBV28 with TRBJ1-6, with no clear D. Trimming removed 0 bases from V and 8 bases from J, with 8 bases in between. Germline CDR1 and CDR2: MDHEN and SYDVKM. This CDR3 contains 14 residues. The CDR3 protein is CASSLWTRDSPLHF. The CDR3 region has the DNA TGTGCCAGCAGTTTATGGACTCGGGATTCACCCCTCCACTTT.

This chain uses TRBV7-9 with TRBJ2-7; no clear D gene. This CDR3 is 15 amino acids long. V lost 0 bases, J lost 2 bases, and 11 bases lay in between. From germline, CDR1 is SEHNR and CDR2 FQNEAQ (reference sequence). DNA of the CDR3: TGTGCCAGCAGCTTAGCTAGACAAAGGGCCTACGAGCAGTACTTC. Protein sequence: CASSLARQRAYEQYF. Full variable domain (rest looked up from reference TRBV7-9 and TRBJ2-7): DTGVSQNPRHKITKRGQNVTFRCDPISEHNRLYWYRQTLGQGPEFLTYFQNEAQLEKSRLLSDRFSAERPKGSFSTLEIQRTEQGDSAMYLCASSLARQRAYEQYFGPGTRLTVT.

This clone appeared once. The chain recombines TRBV2 with TRBJ1-1; D ambiguous. V was cut by 2 bases and J by 3 bases, with 13 bases left in between. The CDR3 has 15 residues. Germline V lookup: CDR1 SNHLY, CDR2 FYNNEI. The CDR3 spells CASSEFGVVDTEAFF. Here the CDR3 DNA reads TGTGCCAGCAGTGAATTTGGGGTTGTCGACACTGAAGCTTTCTTT.

The chain employs TRBV9 and TRBJ2-7; no clear D gene. Germline CDR1 and CDR2: SGDLS and YYNGEE. The CDR3 extends over 12 amino acids. The germline V and J ends were trimmed by 6 bases and 2 bases, with 9 bases remaining between them. The CDR3 spells CASNQRPYEQYF. The CDR3, as DNA: TGTGCCAGCAACCAGAGACCCTACGAGCAGTACTTC.

The chain has TRBV5-4 and TRBJ1-2, with 7 bases identical to TRBD1. With 1 base clipped from V and 0 bases from J, the junction kept 12 bases outside the gene matches. The length of the CDR3 is 18 residues. CDR1 is SGHNT, CDR2 YYREEE, per germline (reference sequence). This CDR3 reads CASSLILVRDSTNYGYTF. CDR3 in DNA: TGTGCCAGCAGCTTGATCTTAGTCCGGGACAGTACTAACTATGGCTACACCTTC.

This chain connects TRBV3-1 (or the pseudogene TRBV3-2) to TRBJ1-2; D remains ambiguous. CDR1 is LGHDT, CDR2 YNNKEL, per germline (reference sequence). V was pared by 3 bases and J by 7 bases, with 3 bases between. The CDR3 loop spans 10 amino acids. DNA of the CDR3: TGTGCCAGCAGCCATCTTGGCTACACCTTC. Protein sequence: CASSHLGYTF.

This clone has just one count. This rearrangement joins TRBV5-1 to TRBJ2-1; no clear D. V lost 4 bases to trimming and J lost 6 bases, with 5 bases between them. CDR3 size: 11 residues. Germline V CDR1 and CDR2: SGHRS, YFSETQ. The CDR3: CASSQLNEQFF. The DNA for the CDR3 is TGCGCCAGCAGCCAACTCAATGAGCAGTTCTTC.

The rearrangement links TRBV6-5 to TRBJ2-1, with D perhaps TRBD1 (6 bases). Looked up from germline, CDR1 is MNHEY and CDR2 is SVGAGI. V lost 0 bases, J lost 1 base, and 10 bases lay in between. The CDR3 length is 16 residues. This chain's CDR3 is CASSYSSGQSYNEQFF. Written as DNA, the CDR3 is TGTGCCAGCAGTTACTCCTCCGGACAGTCCTACAATGAGCAGTTCTTC.

The gene calls are TRBV27 and TRBJ1-5, with D possibly matching TRBD1 (5 bases). The CDR3 spans 19 residues. Germline loops: CDR1 MNHEY, CDR2 SMNVEV (reference sequence). Trimming cost V 1 base and J 0 bases, with 19 bases left between them. For the CDR3, the DNA is TGTGCCAGCAGTTTATACGTCACTCCCGGGGGGTATAGCAATCAGCCCCAGCATTTT. This codes for CASSLYVTPGGYSNQPQHF.

The chain carries TRBV4-1 and TRBJ1-5; 8 nucleotides align to TRBD1. From germline, CDR1 is MGHRA and CDR2 YSYEKL. The CDR3 has 15 residues. J lost 3 bases, V lost 1 base, and 2 bases had no gene match. In nucleotides, the CDR3 is TGCGCCAGCAGCCAAGTGGACAGGGTCAATCAGCCCCAGCATTTT. Translated: CASSQVDRVNQPQHF.

The CDR3 is CASSPFQGIQPQHF. The CDR3 DNA sequence: TGTGCCAGCTCACCTTTCCAGGGGATTCAGCCCCAGCATTTT. The chain couples TRBV18 to TRBJ1-5; tentatively, D is TRBD1 (6 bases). Germline values: CDR1 KGHSH, CDR2 LQKENI. The CDR3 contains 14 residues. V was cut by 3 bases and J by 6 bases, with 12 bases left in between.

The chain has TRBV5-8 and TRBJ2-2, with D perhaps being TRBD1 or TRBD2 (5 bases each). The CDR3 has 16 residues. CDR1 SGHTS and CDR2 YDEGEE come from the germline V gene. The V and J ends lost 2 bases and 6 bases respectively, with 17 bases between them. The DNA for the CDR3 is TGTGCCAGCAGCTTCCACCGGGGCCTAGCACCCGGGGAGCTGTTTTTT. It yields the protein CASSFHRGLAPGELFF.

The CDR3 sequence is CASSPPTGSTSYEQYF. DNA of the CDR3: TGTGCCAGTAGTCCACCCACAGGGTCCACTTCCTACGAGCAGTACTTC. The V and J genes are TRBV19 and TRBJ2-7, with a tentative D call TRBD1 (6 bases). Per the germline V gene, CDR1 is LNHDA and CDR2 is SQIVND (reference sequence). This CDR3 contains 16 residues. V lost 5 bases and J 1 base, leaving 18 bases between the germline ends.

This clone has a single count. CDR3 sequence: CASSFLENEQYF. The DNA for the CDR3 is TGTGCCAGTAGTTTTTTGGAAAACGAGCAGTACTTC. This chain joins TRBV19 and TRBJ2-7; D call uncertain. CDR1 is LNHDA and CDR2 is SQIVND in the germline V gene (reference sequence). CDR3 length: 12 residues. The V and J ends lost 5 bases and 5 bases respectively, with 10 bases between them.

The genes are TRBV7-6 and TRBJ2-5; 14 bases agree with TRBD2. With V trimmed by 5 bases and J by 5 bases, 16 bases remained unmatched. The germline gives CDR1 SGHVS, CDR2 FNYEAQ. The CDR3 contains 19 residues. CDR3 coding DNA: TGTGCCAGCAGCCCTTGGACTAGCGGGGGGAGTCGGATAGGGGAGACCCAGTACTTC. It specifies CASSPWTSGGSRIGETQYF.

The chain has TRBV18 and TRBJ2-7, with 14 nucleotides matching TRBD2. This CDR3 is 15 amino acids long. Trimming cost V 6 bases and J 3 bases; bases outside gene matches: 4. The V gene's germline CDR1 is KGHSH and CDR2 LQKENI. The CDR3 sequence is CASSLGTSGGYEQYF. CDR3 sequence (DNA): TGTGCCAGCTCCCTCGGGACTAGCGGGGGCTACGAGCAGTACTTC.